Listed below are T cell receptor beta chains from one sample, sequenced in a study of cytomegalovirus exposure and HLA in healthy donors. Some clones are missing from TCRdb's copy, which holds only in-frame ones; the method was immunoSEQ multiplex PCR. This repertoire shows 150,000 to 200,000 clones, 70% to 90% found once; its top ten account for about 2%. The specimen sequenced was PBMCs. The source is a man aged 18 to 30 in good health and CMV-seropositive. The CDR3 runs from the conserved cysteine through the conserved F or W. Each record gives: clone size, V gene, D gene, J gene, CDR3 protein, CDR3 DNA. A D gene is named only where the DNA matches it firmly. The size field is filled for only some rows; it gives once, few, many or a size class.

-	TRBV27	TRBD1	TRBJ2-1	CASSLAGQGVEQFF	TGTGCCAGCAGTTTAGCGGGACAGGGGGTTGAGCAGTTCTTC
-	TRBV30	TRBD2	TRBJ2-5	CAWKSGGAIQETQYF	TGTGCCTGGAAAAGCGGGGGGGCAATCCAAGAGACCCAGTACTTC
-	TRBV7-2	TRBD1	TRBJ1-2	CASSLDRIGYTF	TGTGCCAGCAGCTTGGACAGGATAGGCTACACCTTC
-	TRBV5-1	TRBD1	TRBJ1-2	CASSLDQGAFYGYTF	TGCGCCAGCAGCTTGGACCAGGGGGCGTTCTATGGCTACACCTTC
-	TRBV5-1	TRBD2	TRBJ2-5	CASSLAGTSGGAVETQYF	TGCGCCAGCAGCTTGGCGGGGACTAGCGGGGGGGCCGTTGAGACCCAGTACTTC
-	TRBV5-1	TRBD1	TRBJ1-1	CASSLGDRNTEAFF	TGCGCCAGCAGCTTGGGGGACAGGAACACTGAAGCTTTCTTT
-	TRBV30	TRBD1	TRBJ1-2	CAWGRDRPYGYTF	TGTGCCTGGGGCCGGGACAGGCCATATGGCTACACCTTC
-	TRBV25-1	TRBD1	TRBJ2-5	CASTGQGGGTQYF	TGTGCCAGCACGGGACAGGGGGGAGGGACCCAGTACTTC
-	TRBV6-5	TRBD1	TRBJ2-7	CASSYVRGSYEQYF	TGTGCCAGCAGTTACGTCAGGGGGTCCTACGAGCAGTACTTC
few	TRBV13	-	TRBJ2-2	CASSLEGVNTGELFF	TGTGCCAGCAGCTTAGAAGGGGTTAACACCGGGGAGCTGTTTTTT
few	TRBV6-5	-	TRBJ1-4	CASSLLTGGKKLFF	TGTGCCAGCAGTCTCCTTACCGGGGGAAAAAAACTGTTTTTT
-	TRBV10-3	-	TRBJ2-2	CATGDGSGELFF	TGTGCCACCGGGGATGGATCCGGGGAGCTGTTTTTT
few	TRBV6-1	TRBD1	TRBJ1-5	CASGGGQDYQPQHF	TGTGCCAGCGGGGGAGGACAGGACTATCAGCCCCAGCATTTT
-	TRBV30	-	TRBJ2-7	CASSGISYEQYF	TGTGCCTCCTCAGGGATCTCCTACGAGCAGTACTTC
-	TRBV6-5	TRBD1	TRBJ1-1	CASSYWPGQGITEAFF	TGTGCCAGCAGTTACTGGCCGGGACAGGGTATCACTGAAGCTTTCTTT
-	TRBV19	-	TRBJ1-5	CASSMYGGPYSNQPQHF	TGTGCCAGTAGTATGTATGGGGGCCCATATAGCAATCAGCCCCAGCATTTT
-	TRBV27	TRBD1	TRBJ1-5	CASSTGGNQPQHF	TGTGCCAGCAGCACAGGGGGCAATCAGCCCCAGCATTTT
-	TRBV30	TRBD1	TRBJ2-3	CAWNPGTGAGDTQYF	TGTGCCTGGAACCCCGGGACAGGGGCCGGAGATACGCAGTATTTT
-	TRBV27	-	TRBJ1-5	CASTGGLGQPQHF	TGTGCCAGCACCGGGGGGCTGGGTCAGCCCCAGCATTTT
-	TRBV4-2	TRBD1	TRBJ2-7	CASSRTGYEQYF	TGTGCCAGCAGCCGGACAGGCTACGAGCAGTACTTC
-	TRBV4-3	-	TRBJ2-4	CASSHGWHLAKNIQYF	TGCGCCAGCAGCCATGGTTGGCACCTAGCCAAAAACATTCAGTACTTC
-	TRBV5-1	TRBD2	TRBJ2-1	CASSTETSPMNNEQFF	TGCGCCAGCAGCACGGAGACTAGCCCAATGAATAATGAGCAGTTCTTC
-	TRBV4-1	-	TRBJ1-4	CASSQDRGLLGAATNEKLFF	TGCGCCAGCAGCCAAGATAGGGGACTCCTGGGAGCCGCAACTAATGAAAAACTGTTTTTT
-	TRBV19	-	TRBJ2-3	CARLTDTQYF	TGTGCCAGACTTACAGATACGCAGTATTTT
-	TRBV15	-	TRBJ1-5	CATRQQKDQPQHF	TGTGCCACCCGGCAACAGAAAGACCAGCCCCAGCATTTT
-	TRBV7-6	-	TRBJ1-4	CASSLGGTNEKLFF	TGTGCCAGCAGCTTGGGGGGAACTAATGAAAAACTGTTTTTT
-	TRBV7-9	TRBD1	TRBJ1-1	CASSAGQVNTEAFF	TGTGCCAGCAGCGCGGGACAGGTGAACACTGAAGCTTTCTTT
once	TRBV7-2	-	TRBJ1-3	CASSLYGRGTYSGNTIYF	TGTGCCAGCAGCTTATATGGAAGGGGAACCTACTCTGGAAACACCATATATTTT
-	TRBV2	-	TRBJ1-2	CVSSEGSRGYTF	TGTGTCAGCAGTGAAGGTAGTAGAGGCTACACCTTC
once	TRBV4-3	-	TRBJ2-2	CASSQEEIGDTGELFF	TGCGCCAGCAGCCAAGAGGAGATTGGTGACACCGGGGAGCTGTTTTTT
large	TRBV4-3	TRBD1	TRBJ1-4	CASSQGTGGDEKLFF	TGCGCCAGCAGCCAAGGGACAGGGGGGGATGAAAAACTGTTTTTT
-	TRBV5-4	TRBD1	TRBJ1-2	CASSLGQGNYGYTF	TGTGCCAGCAGCTTGGGACAGGGGAACTATGGCTACACCTTC